This TCR beta chain comes out of a study of T-cell reconstitution after alpha-beta-depleted transplantation in children. The V end was cut by 4 bases, the J end by 1 base, with 8 bases between. Germline loops: CDR1 SGHNT, CDR2 YYREEE (reference sequence). This CDR3 spans 13 amino acids. General study findings and limits: Several hundred rapidly expanded clones from non-depleted graft cells reportedly supplied alpha-beta T cells about two months post-transplant. Some patients' high day-60 TCRbeta diversity was traced to surviving recipient T cells and thymic progenitors. A year had passed since transplant, and T-cell counts and diversity by then came mostly from newly produced T cells.

Unique molecular identifiers were used to barcode this TCRbeta library. TCRdb reprocessed the PCR reads with MiXCR, giving one entry per CDR3 protein. The data hold under 300,000 distinct CDR3 sequences, with 11% observed a single time. This clonotype showed up many times. Its antigen is undetermined. The material sequenced was peripheral blood, taken 180 days after TCRalphabeta/CD19-depleted stem cell transplant. This TCR derives from a male patient aged 2-15 years who had a stem cell transplant for chronic granulomatous disease, so the T cells may come from the graft donor. V is TRBV5-4 and J is TRBJ1-1; D is unclear. The CDR3 DNA reads TGTGCCAGCAGCCATATGTCGAACACTGAAGCTTTCTTT. It specifies CASSHMSNTEAFF. The complete variable domain, with remaining parts taken from reference TRBV5-4 and TRBJ1-1, reads ETGVTQSPTHLIKTRGQQVTLRCSSQSGHNTVSWYQQALGQGPQFIFQYYREEENGRGNFPPRFSGLQFPNYSSELNVNALELDDSALYLCASSHMSNTEAFFGQGTRLTVV.